This TCR beta chain originates from a study of blood T cell repertoires in COVID-19. The CDR3 has 12 amino acids. Trimming stripped 4 bases from V and 4 bases from J, with 7 bases between. From germline, CDR1 is MGHDK and CDR2 SYGVNS. The count of this clone is one. Sequencing used immunoSEQ multiplex PCR; TCRdb keeps in-frame clones, though not all of them. The repertoire consists of over 350,000 clones, with roughly 90% occurring once and the leading ten covering roughly 1.4%. V is TRBV25-1 and J is TRBJ1-1, with D hard to call. This TCR came from a woman aged 25 to 39 with active or convalescent COVID-19. Sequencing was carried out using peripheral blood. Here the CDR3 DNA reads TGTGCCAGCAGTGTGCGGAGCACTGAAGCTTTCTTT. Translating gives CASSVRSTEAFF.